What follows are 12 T cell receptor beta chains derived from one specimen sequenced in a study of blood T cell repertoires in COVID-19. Produced via immunoSEQ multiplex PCR; TCRdb's table is partial and in-frame only. The data show 65,000 or so clones, 82% seen once. The source material was peripheral blood. These receptors all come from a man aged 60 to 75 with acute or convalescent COVID-19.

This clone was observed once. This chain links TRBV4-1 with TRBJ2-3; tentatively, D is TRBD2 (7 bases). The V gene lost 4 bases and the J gene lost 2 bases, with 16 bases spanning the gap. Germline assignment: CDR1 MGHRA and CDR2 YSYEKL. This CDR3 has 16 residues. The CDR3 here is CASSPGAGAITDTQYF. In DNA, the CDR3 is TGCGCCAGCAGCCCGGGGGCGGGGGCTATCACAGATACGCAGTATTTT.

As concerns this clone: A junction end diverges from the germline sequence, so it may reflect a read error. The J gene is TRBJ1-4, the V gene TRBV5-5; maybe TRBD1 (5 bases). Germline V gene data show CDR1 as SGHKS and CDR2 as YYEKEE (reference sequence). The CDR3 totals 13 residues. CDR3 coding DNA: TGTGCCAGCAGCTTGGAAGGGCAGGGCCTCCCCAACTTT. Its protein is CASSLEGQGLPNF.

The chain is built from TRBV5-1 and TRBJ1-3; TRBD1 might be the D (5 bases). V was pared by 0 bases and J by 4 bases, with 14 bases between. The length of the CDR3 is 16 residues. The germline V gene encodes CDR1 SGHRS and CDR2 YFSETQ. This CDR3 is CASSLEGLLSGNTIYF. CDR3 DNA: TGCGCCAGCAGCTTGGAGGGACTATTGTCGGGAAACACCATATATTTT.

This chain joins TRBV5-4 and TRBJ1-1; 11 positions match TRBD1. Germline CDR1 is SGHNT and CDR2 is YYREEE (reference sequence). The junction had 3 bases not matched to a gene; V was cut back by 4 bases and J by 4 bases. The CDR3 contains 14 residues. This CDR3 reads CASSIGTGGTEAFF. CDR3 bases: TGTGCCAGCAGCATCGGGACAGGGGGCACTGAAGCTTTCTTT.

The chain links TRBV5-1 to TRBJ2-7; 7 bases map to TRBD1. This CDR3 has 14 amino acids. The germline V gene has CDR1 SGHRS and CDR2 YFSETQ. The ends lost 3 bases at V and 0 bases at J; junction bases unmatched: 3. CDR3 sequence: CASSWDSSSYEQYF. CDR3 coding DNA: TGCGCCAGCAGCTGGGACAGTAGCTCCTACGAGCAGTACTTC.

The CDR3, as DNA: TGTGCCAGCAGTACCTCGGGACTAGCGGGGGGGAGAAATGAGCAGTTCTTC. Translating gives CASSTSGLAGGRNEQFF. This rearrangement joins TRBV27 to TRBJ2-1; 16 nucleotides align to TRBD2. Germline-derived CDR1 and CDR2 are MNHEY and SMNVEV (reference sequence). With V trimmed by 5 bases and J by 7 bases, 8 bases remained unmatched. The CDR3 loop spans 17 amino acids.

This clone has only a few counts. The CDR3 region is CASSLGYGQAPYF. The CDR3 DNA reads as TGTGCCAGCAGCTTAGGGTACGGTCAGGCCCCGTACTTC. V usage is TRBV11-2 and J usage is TRBJ2-5; D is uncertain. Germline V gene lookup returns CDR1 SGHAT and CDR2 FQNNGV. The V gene lost 1 base and the J gene lost 13 bases, with 16 bases spanning the gap. CDR3 length: 13 residues.

This clone came up once. V and J are TRBV10-1 and TRBJ2-1; D is perhaps TRBD2 (6 bases). Germline lookup yields CDR1 WNHNN and CDR2 SYGVQD (reference sequence). The V end lost 6 bases, the J end lost 6 bases, and 15 bases lay between the germline ends. The length of the CDR3 is 14 residues. CDR3 protein: CASRSRLVLNEQFF. The CDR3 bases are TGCGCCAGCAGGTCGAGACTAGTCCTCAATGAGCAGTTCTTC.

The chain employs TRBV6-6 and TRBJ2-3; D may be TRBD1 (6 bases). Germline V gives CDR1 MNHNY, CDR2 SVGAGI (reference sequence). This CDR3 has 14 residues. V dropped 4 bases and J dropped 6 bases, with 14 bases sitting between them. The CDR3 here is CASSFSGVPDTQYF. CDR3 sequence (DNA): TGTGCCAGCAGTTTCTCAGGGGTCCCCGATACGCAGTATTTT.

DNA of the CDR3: TGTGCCAGCTCACAGAGACAGGTTAATAATTCACCCCTCCACTTT. Translation gives CASSQRQVNNSPLHF. The chain carries TRBV18 and TRBJ1-6; D possibly corresponds to TRBD1 (6 bases). Deletions cut 4 bases from V and 5 bases from J, with 12 bases between. The germline CDR1 and CDR2 sequences are KGHSH and LQKENI. The CDR3 is 15 amino acids.

This sequence joins TRBV27 and TRBJ2-1; 9 bases are shared with TRBD1. The germline V gene has CDR1 MNHEY and CDR2 SMNVEV (reference sequence). Losses at the gene ends were 5 bases for V and 3 bases for J; bases not matched to a gene: 5. There are 15 residues in the CDR3. The CDR3 DNA reads as TGTGCCAGCAGTCCCGGGACAGGGAACTACAATGAGCAGTTCTTC. Its translation is CASSPGTGNYNEQFF.

The V gene is TRBV7-3, the J gene TRBJ1-1; the D is unclear. The CDR3 runs 13 residues. The germline V gene encodes CDR1 SGHTA and CDR2 FQGTGA. The V and J ends lost 5 bases and 1 base respectively, with 8 bases between them. In nucleotides, the CDR3 is TGTGCCAGCAGCCTAGACCAGAACACTGAAGCTTTCTTT. The encoded protein is CASSLDQNTEAFF.